A single sample gave rise to the 2 T cell receptor beta chains below, sequenced in a study of blood T cell repertoires in COVID-19. The method was immunoSEQ multiplex PCR; TCRdb's version includes in-frame clones alone and lacks a portion of them. There are 130,000 to 150,000 clones in the sample; 70% to 90% occur only once, and roughly 2.6% lies in the top ten. Material for sequencing was peripheral blood. These receptors were obtained from a human donor with acute or convalescent COVID-19. The donor label of this sample is uncertain.

This chain joins TRBV5-1 and TRBJ1-5; 9 positions agree with TRBD1. J lost 4 bases, V lost 2 bases, and 1 base had no gene match. CDR3 length equals 14 residues. Germline CDR1 is SGHRS and CDR2 is YFSETQ. The chain's CDR3 is CASSFGTGNQPQHF. DNA of the CDR3: TGCGCCAGCAGCTTCGGGACAGGGAATCAGCCCCAGCATTTT.

The chain recombines TRBV10-3 with TRBJ2-7, with a possible D match to TRBD1 (6 bases). Per germline, CDR1 ENHRY and CDR2 SYGVKD. The ends were cut back, 5 bases at V and 3 bases at J, with 8 bases in the middle. The CDR3 length is 12 residues. The CDR3 region is CAISSTGYEQYV. In nucleotides, the CDR3 is TGTGCCATCAGTTCGACAGGCTACGAGCAGTACGTC.